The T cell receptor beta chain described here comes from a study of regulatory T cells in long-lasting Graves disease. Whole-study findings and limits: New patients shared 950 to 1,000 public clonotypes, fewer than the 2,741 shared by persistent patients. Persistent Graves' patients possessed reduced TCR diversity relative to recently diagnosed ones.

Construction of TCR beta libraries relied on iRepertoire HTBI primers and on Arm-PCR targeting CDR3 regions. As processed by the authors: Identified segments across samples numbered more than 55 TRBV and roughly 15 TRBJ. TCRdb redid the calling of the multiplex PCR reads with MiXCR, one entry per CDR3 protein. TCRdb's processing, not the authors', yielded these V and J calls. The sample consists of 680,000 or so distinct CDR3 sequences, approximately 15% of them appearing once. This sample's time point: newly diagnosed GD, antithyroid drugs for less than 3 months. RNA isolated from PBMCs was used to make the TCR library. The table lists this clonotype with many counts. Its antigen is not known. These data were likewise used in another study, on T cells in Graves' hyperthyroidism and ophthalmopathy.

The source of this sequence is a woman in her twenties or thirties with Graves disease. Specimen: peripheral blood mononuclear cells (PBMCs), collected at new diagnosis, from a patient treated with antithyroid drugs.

DNA of the CDR3: TGTGCCAGCAGCTTATCGGAGGCGAACACTGAAGCTTTCTTT. This gives the protein CASSLSEANTEAFF. The rearrangement links TRBV7-6 to TRBJ1-1; D is ambiguous. The ends were cut back, 2 bases at V and 1 base at J, with 8 bases in the middle. This CDR3 contains 14 residues. From germline, CDR1 is SGHVS and CDR2 FNYEAQ.